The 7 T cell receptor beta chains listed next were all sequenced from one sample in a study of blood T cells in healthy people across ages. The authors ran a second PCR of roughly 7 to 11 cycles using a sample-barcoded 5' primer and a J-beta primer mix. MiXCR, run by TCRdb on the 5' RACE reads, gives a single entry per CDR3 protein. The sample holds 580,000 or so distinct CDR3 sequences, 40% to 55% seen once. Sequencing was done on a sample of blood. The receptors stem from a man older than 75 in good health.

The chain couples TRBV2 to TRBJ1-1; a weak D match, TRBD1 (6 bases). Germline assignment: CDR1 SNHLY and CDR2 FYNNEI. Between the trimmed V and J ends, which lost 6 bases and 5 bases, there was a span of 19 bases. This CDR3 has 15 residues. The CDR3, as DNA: TGTGCCAGCAGCCGGCAGGGGCTTGGTGCGACTGAAGCTTTCTTT. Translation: CASSRQGLGATEAFF.

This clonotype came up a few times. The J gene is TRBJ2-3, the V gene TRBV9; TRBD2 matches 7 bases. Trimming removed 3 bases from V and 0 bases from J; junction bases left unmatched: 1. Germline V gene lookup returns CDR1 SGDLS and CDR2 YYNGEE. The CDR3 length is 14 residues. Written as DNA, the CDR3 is TGTGCCAGCAGCGGGGAGGGGAGCACAGATACGCAGTATTTT. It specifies CASSGEGSTDTQYF.

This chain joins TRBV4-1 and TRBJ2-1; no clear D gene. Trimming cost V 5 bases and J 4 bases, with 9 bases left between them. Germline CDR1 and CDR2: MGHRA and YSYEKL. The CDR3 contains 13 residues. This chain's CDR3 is CASSGVRYNEQFF. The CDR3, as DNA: TGCGCCAGCAGCGGGGTCCGATACAATGAGCAGTTCTTC.

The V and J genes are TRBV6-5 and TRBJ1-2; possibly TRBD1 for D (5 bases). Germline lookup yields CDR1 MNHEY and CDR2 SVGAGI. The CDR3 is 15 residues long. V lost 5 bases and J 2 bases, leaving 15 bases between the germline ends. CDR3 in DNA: TGTGCCAGCAGTAGGGGCGGAACTTTGAACTATGGCTACACCTTC. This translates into CASSRGGTLNYGYTF.

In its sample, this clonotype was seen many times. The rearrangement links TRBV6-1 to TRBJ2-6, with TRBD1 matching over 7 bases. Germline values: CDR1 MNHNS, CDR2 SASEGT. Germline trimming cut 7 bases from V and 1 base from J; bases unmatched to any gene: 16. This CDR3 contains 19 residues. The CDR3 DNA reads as TGTGCCAGCACGGTGGGACAGTACAGATCCCCTTCTGGGGCCAACGTCCTGACTTTC. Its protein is CASTVGQYRSPSGANVLTF.

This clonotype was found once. The CDR3 DNA reads as TGTGCCAGCAGCCAGGGCGGGACTAGCGGGGGAACAACCTACGAGCAGTACTTC. Residues: CASSQGGTSGGTTYEQYF. The V and J genes are TRBV4-2 and TRBJ2-7, with 14 nucleotides matching TRBD2. The CDR3 covers 18 residues. Germline V gives CDR1 LGHNA, CDR2 YNFKEQ. With V trimmed by 3 bases and J by 2 bases, 9 bases remained unmatched.

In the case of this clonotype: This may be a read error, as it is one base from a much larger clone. The CDR3, as DNA: TGTGCCAGCAGCCCGGACCGAAGTCAGCCCCAGCATTTT. Its protein product is CASSPDRSQPQHF. The rearrangement links TRBV6-5 to TRBJ1-5, with D unresolved. The length of the CDR3 is 13 residues. Germline values: CDR1 MNHEY, CDR2 SVGAGI. Deletions cut 6 bases from V and 6 bases from J, with 12 bases between.